There are many counts of the clone carrying this T cell receptor (beta chain). The germline V and J ends were trimmed by 6 bases and 7 bases, with 18 bases remaining between them. The CDR3 has 14 amino acids. These data originate in a study of CD8 T cells in ankylosing spondylitis. Using its own MiXCR run on the 5' RACE reads, TCRdb lists one record per CDR3 protein. The sample has roughly 180,000 distinct CDR3 sequences; about 13% are singletons. The chain recombines TRBV12-3 or TRBV12-4 with TRBJ2-5; D gene uncertain. The sample was blood, either unsorted or a sorted T cell fraction (not recorded which). The sequence came from a male donor with ankylosing spondylitis or in good health (not recorded which). As DNA, the CDR3 is TGTGCCAGCAGCTCAACGACCGAGTCGGGGACCCAGTACTTC. Its protein product is CASSSTTESGTQYF.